Here is one TCR beta chain with its context. Trimming cost V 3 bases and J 0 bases, with 9 bases left between them. Germline CDR1 is SNHLY and CDR2 is FYNNEI. This CDR3 comprises 16 residues. This sample stems from a study of cytotoxic CD8 clonotypes in ibrutinib-treated CLL. Sequenced by immunoSEQ multiplex PCR; TCRdb stores in-frame clones only, minus some. The data show under 300,000 clones, approximately 76% seen once. The genes are TRBV2 and TRBJ1-6, with D unclear. The sequences come from PBMCs, collected at disease progression, from a patient treated with ibrutinib. The origin of this receptor is a human donor with chronic lymphocytic leukemia. The CDR3 reads CASSDFGSSYNSPLHF. The CDR3 DNA reads as TGTGCCAGCAGTGATTTCGGGAGCTCCTATAATTCACCCCTCCACTTT.